This T cell receptor beta chain originates from a study of OX40 agonist ivuxolimab in advanced cancers. TCRdb's copy holds only in-frame clones and misses some; the assay was immunoSEQ multiplex PCR. Of under 50,000 clones in the sample, approximately 83% were seen once. It was autoimmune disease history or systemic immunosuppression that excluded patients. CDR3 size: 12 residues. The germline gives CDR1 MRHNA, CDR2 SNTAGT. V was clipped by 4 bases and J by 8 bases, with 11 bases between them. The V and J genes are TRBV6-4 and TRBJ1-2; D gene unclear. This sample comprised CD4+ or CD8+ T cells sorted from blood, obtained in a trial of the OX40 agonist ivuxolimab. The TCR sequence derives from an adult with an advanced solid tumor such as melanoma, head and neck, liver or kidney cancer. The CDR3 protein is CASSGWPLGYTF. In DNA form, the CDR3 reads TGTGCCAGCAGTGGTTGGCCCCTAGGCTACACCTTC.